A selection of T cell receptor beta chains follows, all from one sample in a study of T cell responses to AZD1222 COVID-19 vaccine. Sequencing was performed with immunoSEQ multiplex PCR; in TCRdb, only in-frame clones are kept and a portion is missing. The table lists fewer than 200,000 clones, around 94% of them singletons. The material was peripheral blood, obtained 28 days after the second AZD1222 dose. The receptors derive from an adult who received the AZD1222 COVID-19 vaccine. Both conserved end residues are part of each CDR3. A D gene is named only where the DNA matches it firmly. Clone size is shown for a subset of rows, as once, few, many or a class of expanded clone.

J gene,V gene,clone size,D gene,CDR3 DNA,CDR3 protein
TRBJ1-2,TRBV12-3/TRBV12-4,-,TRBD1,TGTGCCAGCAGTACAGGGGTATACGGCTACACCTTC,CASSTGVYGYTF
TRBJ2-3,TRBV4-3,-,-,TGCGCCAGCAGCCAAGACACTTTCGTGGTTTGGGGAGATACGCAGTATTTT,CASSQDTFVVWGDTQYF
TRBJ1-1,TRBV5-1,-,-,TGCGCCAGCAGCCATCAACCCGAGCAGATGAACACTGAAGCTTTCTTT,CASSHQPEQMNTEAFF
TRBJ2-5,TRBV5-1,-,TRBD1,TGCGCCAGCAGCTCGGGACAGGGGGCCGGAGAGACCCAGTACTTC,CASSSGQGAGETQYF
TRBJ1-1,TRBV19,-,-,TGTGCCAGTAGTACGATCCTTAGGGGCGGATTGAACACTGAAGCTTTCTTT,CASSTILRGGLNTEAFF
TRBJ1-5,TRBV5-1,-,-,TGCGCCAGCAGCCTTAGAGGGGACAGCAATCAGCCCCAGCATTTT,CASSLRGDSNQPQHF
TRBJ2-5,TRBV7-9,-,-,TGTGCCAGCAGCTTAGGGACGGGAAAGTTAGAGACCCAGTACTTC,CASSLGTGKLETQYF
TRBJ1-1,TRBV7-8,once,-,TGTGCCAGCAGCTTAGAGGGGGGAGGTGAAGCTTTCTTT,CASSLEGGGEAFF
TRBJ2-7,TRBV7-9,-,-,TGTGCCAGCAGCCCGGGACTGACCTACGAGCAGTACTTC,CASSPGLTYEQYF
TRBJ1-4,TRBV21-1,-,-,TGTGCCAGCAGCAAGAGGGTGGAAAAACTGTTTTTT,CASSKRVEKLFF
TRBJ2-7,TRBV2,-,-,TGTGCCAGCAGTGGAAGCGAGCAGTACTTC,CASSGSEQYF
TRBJ2-1,TRBV5-4,-,-,TGTGCCAGCAGCTTGGGGTCGGCTAGCTTATCCATAGTTAATGAGCAGTTCTTC,CASSLGSASLSIVNEQFF
TRBJ2-1,TRBV24-1,-,TRBD2,TGTGCCACCAGTGAAGCGGGGGGCAACTACAATGAGCAGTTCTTC,CATSEAGGNYNEQFF
TRBJ2-7,TRBV6-5,-,-,TGTGCCAGCACCTTGGGGTACGAGCAGTACTTC,CASTLGYEQYF
TRBJ1-1,TRBV5-6,-,-,TGTGCCAGCAGCCTCGGCCCGGTTGAAGCTTTCTTT,CASSLGPVEAFF
TRBJ1-1,TRBV5-1,-,-,TGCGCCAGCCGATTTGACAGCCTCAGACCCTTAAAAGCTTTCTTT,CASRFDSLRPLKAFF
TRBJ2-1,TRBV27,once,TRBD1,TGTGCCAGCAGTTTAAAGGGACAGGGTTTTGAGCAGTTCTTC,CASSLKGQGFEQFF